The 5 T cell receptor beta chains presented below share a single source sample, sequenced in a study of shared clonotypes between healthy human individuals. Measured with immunoSEQ multiplex PCR; TCRdb has only the in-frame clones, and not every one. The sample yields about 2.4 million clones, around nine tenths seen once. Sequencing was carried out using naive CD4+ T cells sorted from blood. Noted subset: CD45RA+ positively selected. These TCRs come from a man between 18 and 35 years old in good health.

The chain has TRBV11-2 and TRBJ2-3; perhaps TRBD1 as D (6 bases). V was trimmed by 4 bases and J by 1 base, leaving 9 bases between them. The CDR3 extends over 14 amino acids. CDR1 SGHAT and CDR2 FQNNGV come from the germline V gene. In DNA, the CDR3 is TGTGCCAGCAGCTCCTCAGGGGGCACAGATACGCAGTATTTT. It translates to CASSSSGGTDTQYF.

The chain combines TRBV5-1 with TRBJ2-1; the D gene is possibly TRBD1 (6 bases). V shed 2 bases and J shed 7 bases, with 13 bases lying between them. The CDR3 runs 14 residues. The V gene's germline CDR1 is SGHRS and CDR2 YFSETQ. The CDR3 region has the DNA TGCGCCAGCAGCTTTGTGGGACAAGCAAATGAGCAGTTCTTC. Translating gives CASSFVGQANEQFF.

The CDR3 is CACLKGQSNPISPLHF. DNA of the CDR3: TGTGCCTGCCTAAAGGGACAGTCTAATCCAATTTCACCCCTCCACTTT. The chain has TRBV30 and TRBJ1-6; 7 bases line up with TRBD1. The junction had 17 bases not matched to a gene; V was cut back by 6 bases and J by 9 bases. Germline V CDR1 and CDR2: GTSNPN, SVGIG (reference sequence). The CDR3 covers 16 residues.

The V gene is TRBV18, the J gene TRBJ2-7; 9 nucleotides match TRBD2. CDR1 and CDR2 (germline): KGHSH, LQKENI. CDR3 length: 15 amino acids. V lost 2 bases to trimming and J lost 6 bases; unmatched junction nucleotides: 8. Here the CDR3 reads CASSPMAGGPSEQYF. The CDR3 DNA reads as TGTGCCAGCTCACCAATGGCGGGAGGGCCGTCCGAGCAGTACTTC.

The chain employs TRBV5-1 and TRBJ2-5; D perhaps matches TRBD2 (5 bases). CDR1 is SGHRS and CDR2 is YFSETQ in the germline V gene. The CDR3 sequence is 14 residues long. V gave up 1 base and J gave up 1 base, with 8 bases separating them. In nucleotides, the CDR3 is TGCGCCAGCAGCTTGTCCGGGGTCCAAGAGACCCAGTACTTC. Its protein product is CASSLSGVQETQYF.